The clone carrying this TCR beta chain turned up a few times. No antigen is known for it. Trimming at V came to 5 bases and at J to 3 bases, leaving 6 bases not matched to a gene. The CDR3 is 16 amino acids. Germline V gene data show CDR1 as MNHEY and CDR2 as SMNVEV (reference sequence). Individual cDNA molecules carried attached unique molecular identifiers. MiXCR was run by TCRdb on the 5' RACE reads, yielding one entry per CDR3 protein. This table has about 77,000 distinct CDR3 sequences, over 9% appearing once. The sample originates from a study of early T cells in non-severe SARS-CoV-2 infection. Across the whole study: Sequencing was performed on bulk RNA from unsorted whole blood, leaving chains unpaired. Study observations and caveats: Anti-spike CD8 responses were favored by VDJdb matching, which missed private and CD4 specificities.

The clonotype was recovered from an adult who was a healthcare worker with PCR-confirmed SARS-CoV-2 infection or an uninfected control (not recorded which). The sequenced sample was whole blood. V gene TRBV27 combines with J gene TRBJ2-3; 12 bases are shared with TRBD2. The CDR3 spells CASSHRTSGTTDTQYF. Here the CDR3 DNA reads TGTGCCAGCAGTCACCGGACTAGCGGGACGACAGATACGCAGTATTTT.